What follows are 30 T cell receptor beta chains derived from one specimen sequenced in a study of response to subunit inactivated influenza vaccine. One entry per CDR3 protein results from TCRdb running MiXCR on the RT-PCR reads. Counted here are about 180,000 distinct CDR3 sequences, nearly 9.5% occurring once; the ten biggest clones make up approximately 10%. The input for sequencing was non-naive T cells sorted from PBMCs, taken on the day of vaccination. The origin of the receptors is a man over 45 who received an inactivated influenza vaccine.

This clonotype was picked up many times. The chain is built from TRBV9 and TRBJ2-2; TRBD1 might be the D (7 bases). The CDR3 loop spans 15 amino acids. Germline CDR1 and CDR2: SGDLS and YYNGEE. The germline V and J ends were trimmed by 2 bases and 1 base, with 9 bases remaining between them. In DNA form, the CDR3 reads TGTGCCAGCAGCGTCCAGGGGGGGAACACCGGGGAGCTGTTTTTT. This translates into CASSVQGGNTGELFF.

Points on this clonotype: This sequence may be a read error, since a much larger clone differs from it by one base. V is TRBV6-2 or TRBV6-3 and J is TRBJ2-6; possible D gene TRBD1, 6 bases. The CDR3 has 16 residues. CDR1 is MNHEY and CDR2 is SVGEGT in the germline V gene. CDR3 residues: CANSLDRYSGANVLTF. The DNA of the CDR3 is TGTGCCAACAGTCTTGACAGGTACTCTGGGGCCAACGTCCTGACTTTC.

V gene TRBV5-1 combines with J gene TRBJ2-2; D might be TRBD1 (5 bases). Trimming cost V 0 bases and J 3 bases, with 12 bases left between them. This CDR3 comprises 16 residues. In germline, CDR1 is SGHRS, CDR2 YFSETQ. The CDR3 sequence is CASSLEGALDTGELFF. CDR3 DNA sequence: TGCGCCAGCAGCTTGGAAGGGGCGCTAGACACCGGGGAGCTGTTTTTT.

The V gene is TRBV20-1, the J gene TRBJ1-5; 8 positions agree with TRBD1. Germline V lookup: CDR1 DFQATT, CDR2 SNEGSKA (reference sequence). Germline trimming cut 7 bases from V and 5 bases from J; bases unmatched to any gene: 4. CDR3 length: 12 residues. CDR3 region: CSVGQEDQPQHF. In DNA form, the CDR3 reads TGCAGTGTGGGACAGGAGGATCAGCCCCAGCATTTT.

The V gene is TRBV6-5, the J gene TRBJ2-7, with D tentatively TRBD2 (5 bases). The germline V gene has CDR1 MNHEY and CDR2 SVGAGI. V was clipped by 2 bases and J by 1 base, with 15 bases between them. CDR3 size: 16 residues. The CDR3 region has the DNA TGTGCCAGCAGTTACGGTACCCACGGGGTGTCCTACGAGCAGTACTTC. Translated, it gives CASSYGTHGVSYEQYF.

A few counts support this clonotype. The J gene is TRBJ2-1, the V gene TRBV19, with TRBD2 as a possible D gene (6 bases). CDR1 is LNHDA, CDR2 SQIVND, per germline (reference sequence). The CDR3 sequence is 14 residues long. V lost 4 bases and J 4 bases, leaving 11 bases between the germline ends. The DNA for the CDR3 is TGTGCCAGTAGTACACCTGGACTATACAATGAGCAGTTCTTC. Translating it yields CASSTPGLYNEQFF.

This clonotype has only a few counts. V usage is TRBV5-1 and J usage is TRBJ1-2, with 11 bases identical to TRBD1. V dropped 4 bases and J dropped 3; count of bases not matched to a gene: 11. Germline V lookup: CDR1 SGHRS, CDR2 YFSETQ. The CDR3 consists of 17 residues. In DNA, the CDR3 is TGCGCCAGCAGCCCCGGGACAGGGGGAGAACTTTACTATGGCTACACCTTC. Translating gives CASSPGTGGELYYGYTF.

This clonotype came up many times. This CDR3 reads CASSFTGADTQYF. The CDR3 nucleotides read TGCGCCAGCAGCTTTACCGGAGCAGATACGCAGTATTTT. The rearrangement uses TRBV5-1 and TRBJ2-3, with no clear D. The V gene's germline CDR1 is SGHRS and CDR2 YFSETQ. V was trimmed by 2 bases and J by 4 bases, leaving 8 bases between them. The CDR3 totals 13 residues.

This clonotype was detected ten times or more. This chain joins TRBV12-3 or TRBV12-4 and TRBJ1-4; D unresolved. CDR3 length: 16 residues. Deletions cut 1 base from V and 0 bases from J, with 9 bases between. This CDR3 reads CASSLGDFATNEKLFF. Here the CDR3 DNA reads TGTGCCAGCAGTTTAGGAGATTTTGCAACTAATGAAAAACTGTTTTTT.

This clonotype has at least ten counts. The rearrangement uses TRBV28 and TRBJ1-5; no definite D call. This CDR3 comprises 12 residues. CDR1 and CDR2 (germline): MDHEN, SYDVKM. Trimming took 2 bases from V and 6 from J, leaving 5 bases between them. The CDR3 spells CASSLNPQPQHF. For the CDR3, the DNA is TGTGCCAGCAGTTTAAATCCTCAGCCCCAGCATTTT.

This clonotype was seen repeatedly, ten times or more. This CDR3 reads CASSLLETQYF. The CDR3 DNA follows: TGTGCCAGCAGCTTGTTGGAGACCCAGTACTTC. The chain recombines TRBV5-6 with TRBJ2-5; no clear D gene. Germline V gene lookup returns CDR1 SGHDT and CDR2 YYEEEE. V dropped 1 base and J dropped 5 bases, with 3 bases sitting between them. This CDR3 has 11 amino acids. Using reference TRBV5-6 and TRBJ2-5 for the parts outside the CDR3, the full variable domain is DAGVTQSPTHLIKTRGQQVTLRCSPKSGHDTVSWYQQALGQGPQFIFQYYEEEERQRGNFPDRFSGHQFPNYSSELNVNALLLGDSALYLCASSLLETQYFGPGTRLLVL.

This clonotype was found a few times. This chain joins TRBV6-1 and TRBJ2-6; TRBD1 aligns across 9 bases. Trimming at V came to 7 bases and at J to 0 bases, leaving 7 bases not matched to a gene. In germline, CDR1 is MNHNS, CDR2 SASEGT. The CDR3 consists of 17 residues. CDR3: CASTPGQGHSGANVLTF. CDR3 nucleotide sequence: TGTGCCAGCACGCCTGGACAGGGGCACTCTGGGGCCAACGTCCTGACTTTC.

This rearrangement joins TRBV29-1 to TRBJ2-1; 10 bases fit TRBD1. Germline CDR1 SQVTM, CDR2 ANQGSEA. The trim removed 4 bases at V and 7 bases at J, leaving 4 bases unmatched. The CDR3 sequence is 13 residues long. CDR3 bases: TGCAGCGTTGCGGGACAGGGGAAGAATGAGCAGTTCTTC. It is translated as CSVAGQGKNEQFF.

This clonotype was observed a few times. The V call is TRBV20-1, the J call TRBJ1-6, with a weak D call TRBD1 (6 bases). Germline V CDR1 and CDR2: DFQATT, SNEGSKA (reference sequence). This CDR3 is 14 amino acids long. V gave up 4 bases and J gave up 9 bases, with 16 bases separating them. The DNA of the CDR3 is TGCAGTGCTAAGGGACAAGTCTCTAGTTCACCCCTCCACTTT. Protein: CSAKGQVSSSPLHF.

Comment on this clonotype: The conserved phenylalanine or tryptophan is not found at the CDR3 terminus, so this likely reflects a read error. The chain carries TRBV19 and TRBJ2-1; TRBD2 matches at 11 bases. Germline V gene sequence: CDR1 LNHDA, CDR2 SQIVND (reference sequence). Trimming took 4 bases from V and 9 from J; bases not matched to a gene: 11. The CDR3 loop spans 16 amino acids. CDR3 bases: TGTGCCAGTAGTACCATAGCGGGGGGGCGCTTCGGTGAGCAGTTCCTC. Its protein product is CASSTIAGGRFGEQFL.

This clonotype has a count of ten or more. CDR3 amino acids: CASSKQGSYEQYF. CDR3 DNA: TGTGCCAGCAGCAAACAGGGGAGCTACGAGCAGTACTTC. The chain uses TRBV25-1 and TRBJ2-7; TRBD1 agrees at 7 bases. Losses at the gene ends were 6 bases for V and 3 bases for J; bases not matched to a gene: 5. CDR1 is MGHDK and CDR2 is SYGVNS in the germline V gene. The CDR3 spans 13 residues.

This clonotype showed up just a few times. The chain recombines TRBV29-1 with TRBJ2-2, with unresolved D. The CDR3 totals 13 residues. Per the germline V gene, CDR1 is SQVTM and CDR2 is ANQGSEA. Trimming left V 7 bases short and J 1 base short, with 10 bases between. This CDR3 reads CSARAGNTGELFF. The CDR3 DNA follows: TGCAGCGCTCGGGCAGGGAACACCGGGGAGCTGTTTTTT.

The chain uses TRBV5-6 and TRBJ1-1; TRBD1 aligns across 8 bases. The CDR3 has 13 amino acids. V lost 5 bases and J lost 3; bases outside the gene matches: 3. Germline V gene data show CDR1 as SGHDT and CDR2 as YYEEEE. CDR3 in DNA: TGTGCCAGCAGTGTCAGGGGGCACACTGAAGCTTTCTTT. As protein: CASSVRGHTEAFF. The full variable domain, with the rest looked up from reference TRBV5-6 and TRBJ1-1, is DAGVTQSPTHLIKTRGQQVTLRCSPKSGHDTVSWYQQALGQGPQFIFQYYEEEERQRGNFPDRFSGHQFPNYSSELNVNALLLGDSALYLCASSVRGHTEAFFGQGTRLTVV.

The V and J genes are TRBV5-1 and TRBJ2-1; D is possibly TRBD2 (6 bases). CDR1 is SGHRS and CDR2 is YFSETQ in the germline V gene. V shed 0 bases and J shed 7 bases, with 11 bases lying between them. CDR3 length: 14 amino acids. Here the CDR3 reads CASSLAAGHNEQFF. CDR3 nucleotide sequence: TGCGCCAGCAGCTTGGCCGCGGGGCATAATGAGCAGTTCTTC. Based on the CDR3 plus reference TRBV5-1 and TRBJ2-1, the full variable domain is KAGVTQTPRYLIKTRGQQVTLSCSPISGHRSVSWYQQTPGQGLQFLFEYFSETQRNKGNFPGRFSGRQFSNSRSEMNVSTLELGDSALYLCASSLAAGHNEQFFGPGTRLTVL.

The V and J genes are TRBV7-2 and TRBJ1-6, with a weak D call TRBD1 (5 bases). The ends were cut back, 1 base at V and 5 bases at J, with 9 bases in the middle. Germline CDR1 SGHTA, CDR2 FQGNSA. The length of the CDR3 is 15 residues. The CDR3 DNA is TGTGCCAGCAGCTTAGGGCAGGGAAATAATTCACCCCTCCACTTT. Translated: CASSLGQGNNSPLHF.

This clonotype has only a few counts. The J gene is TRBJ2-2, the V gene TRBV7-2; TRBD1 matches 9 bases. The germline gives CDR1 SGHTA, CDR2 FQGNSA. There are 14 residues in the CDR3. The V gene end was trimmed by 5 bases and the J gene end by 6 bases; junction bases not matched to a gene: 4. For the CDR3, the DNA is TGTGCCAGCAGCACGGGACAGGGATCCGGGGAGCTGTTTTTT. Translating it yields CASSTGQGSGELFF.

This clonotype was detected only a few times. The chain links TRBV6-1 to TRBJ2-5; the D gene is possibly TRBD1 (6 bases). V lost 6 bases to trimming and J lost 5 bases, with 13 bases between them. Looked up from germline, CDR1 is MNHNS and CDR2 is SASEGT. This CDR3 contains 13 residues. The CDR3 reads CASRATRGETQYF. The CDR3 nucleotides read TGTGCCAGCAGAGCTACAAGGGGGGAGACCCAGTACTTC.

This sequence joins TRBV4-1 and TRBJ1-2; D gene uncertain. From germline, CDR1 is MGHRA and CDR2 YSYEKL. The CDR3 length is 14 residues. Trimming cost V 0 bases and J 4 bases, with 9 bases left between them. CDR3 sequence (DNA): TGCGCCAGCAGCCAAGATGTGTGGTCCTATGGCTACACCTTC. As protein: CASSQDVWSYGYTF.

At least ten counts were recorded for this clonotype. In nucleotides, the CDR3 is TGTGCCAGCAGGCTTGGGTCCGACACCGGGGAGCTGTTTTTT. Protein: CASRLGSDTGELFF. The rearrangement links TRBV11-2 to TRBJ2-2; D is unclear. CDR1 is SGHAT and CDR2 is FQNNGV in the germline V gene. CDR3 length: 14 amino acids. Deletions cut 6 bases from V and 3 bases from J, with 11 bases between.

V gene TRBV29-1 combines with J gene TRBJ2-7; no definite D call. There are 14 residues in the CDR3. Germline CDR1 SQVTM, CDR2 ANQGSEA. Trimming removed 2 bases at V and 4 bases at J, with 15 bases between. CDR3 sequence: CSVEYARTPYEQYF. The CDR3 region has the DNA TGCAGCGTTGAATATGCCAGGACCCCTTACGAGCAGTACTTC.

This clonotype was seen a handful of times. The genes are TRBV30 and TRBJ1-4; D gene ambiguous. This CDR3 spans 14 amino acids. Germline CDR1 reads GTSNPN; CDR2 reads SVGIG (reference sequence). The V end lost 4 bases, the J end lost 0 bases, and 9 bases lay between the germline ends. CDR3 DNA sequence: TGTGCCTGGATTTCGAGTGCAACTAATGAAAAACTGTTTTTT. Encoded protein: CAWISSATNEKLFF.

The chain couples TRBV28 to TRBJ2-7; TRBD1 matches 9 bases. CDR3 length: 15 amino acids. The junction had 9 bases not matched to a gene; V was cut back by 4 bases and J by 5 bases. Germline V gives CDR1 MDHEN, CDR2 SYDVKM. DNA for the CDR3: TGTGCCAGCAGTTCCGCCGGGACAGGGAATCACGAGCAGTACTTC. Residues: CASSSAGTGNHEQYF.

This clonotype occurred a few times. J is TRBJ1-2 and V is TRBV6-2 or TRBV6-3; 11 bases fit TRBD1. In germline, CDR1 is MNHEY, CDR2 SVGEGT. The CDR3 spans 15 residues. Unmatched junction bases numbered 3, after V lost 2 bases and J lost 4 bases. Here the CDR3 DNA reads TGTGCCAGCAGTTACGGGACAGGGGGTTCCTATGGCTACACCTTC. Translated, it gives CASSYGTGGSYGYTF.

The table lists this clonotype with a few counts. The rearrangement uses TRBV10-2 and TRBJ1-5; no firm D call. Trimming cost V 10 bases and J 6 bases, with 16 bases left between them. CDR1 and CDR2 (germline): WSHSY, SAAADI. The CDR3 spans 13 residues. As DNA, the CDR3 is TGCGCCACCGCCCTAAGCGAGGGTCAGCCCCAGCATTTT. Translating gives CATALSEGQPQHF.

Only a few counts were recorded for this clonotype. V gene TRBV6-5 combines with J gene TRBJ2-7; D is ambiguous. Trimming took off 0 bases at V and 0 bases at J, with 9 bases between the two ends. Germline V CDR1 and CDR2: MNHEY, SVGAGI. The CDR3 has 15 residues. The CDR3 DNA is TGTGCCAGCAGTTACTCTGGGTCCAACTCCTACGAGCAGTACTTC. Protein product: CASSYSGSNSYEQYF.